These 16 T cell receptor beta chains were all obtained from the same sample, sequenced in a study of shared clonotypes between healthy human individuals (dated by TCRdb to the early 2020s). The library was produced with the immunoSEQ multiplex PCR assay. The table comes from immuneACCESS by way of TCRdb, which keeps in-frame sequences with V and J called. Part of the clones is missing from these tables; in studies checked, under half for an unresolved V gene and the rest for unknown reasons. This sample holds nearly 2 million clones; about 95% were observed only once. The ten largest clones represent more than 0.95% of the sample. CD8 naive samples were CD45RO-negative cells positively selected for CCR7, giving a CD45RA+CCR7+ population that excluded TemRA cells. Specimen: naive CD8+ T cells sorted from blood. The cell subset or site label, as the study defines it: CD45RA+CCR7+. The receptor source for this set is a man between 18 and 29 years old in good health.

This rearrangement joins TRBV7-3 to TRBJ2-5; 9 bases agree with TRBD1. With 1 base clipped from V and 5 bases from J, the junction kept 8 bases outside the gene matches. Germline CDR1 is SGHTA and CDR2 is FQGTGA. The CDR3 is 16 residues long. The CDR3 spells CASSLRTGEGWETQYF. CDR3 coding DNA: TGTGCCAGCAGCTTAAGGACAGGGGAAGGTTGGGAGACCCAGTACTTC.

The chain carries TRBV7-9 and TRBJ2-1, with D possibly being TRBD1 or TRBD2 (5 bases each). V was cut by 1 base and J by 4 bases, with 17 bases left in between. The CDR3 is made up of 17 amino acids. From germline, CDR1 is SEHNR and CDR2 FQNEAQ (reference sequence). DNA for the CDR3: TGTGCCAGCAGCTTAGGCACCGGGACGGGGATTTACAATGAGCAGTTCTTC. Translation gives CASSLGTGTGIYNEQFF.

This rearrangement joins TRBV2 to TRBJ2-1; D remains unclear. The CDR3 is made up of 13 amino acids. With 7 bases removed from V and 8 bases from J, the gap between germline ends came to 15 bases. CDR1 and CDR2 from the germline V gene are SNHLY and FYNNEI. The CDR3 loop is CASTDWSQDEQFF. CDR3 coding DNA: TGTGCCAGCACTGACTGGAGTCAGGATGAGCAGTTCTTC.

This clone appeared once. The rearrangement links TRBV5-1 to TRBJ2-2; 8 bases fit TRBD1. This CDR3 is 18 amino acids long. After removal of 4 bases from V and 1 base from J, the junction contained 12 bases not matched to a gene. Germline V gives CDR1 SGHRS, CDR2 YFSETQ. The CDR3 DNA reads TGCGCCAGCAGCCAACAGAACACCGGACAGGGGAACACCGGGGAGCTGTTTTTT. It yields the protein CASSQQNTGQGNTGELFF.

This chain connects TRBV10-1 to TRBJ2-5; tentatively, D is TRBD2 (6 bases). The CDR3 covers 16 residues. CDR1 and CDR2 (germline): WNHNN, SYGVQD (reference sequence). The V and J ends lost 0 bases and 4 bases respectively, with 15 bases between them. CDR3 residues: CASSESTTGVAETQYF. Written as DNA, the CDR3 is TGCGCCAGCAGTGAGTCGACAACGGGGGTAGCAGAGACCCAGTACTTC.

The V gene is TRBV6-5, the J gene TRBJ2-1; 7 nucleotides agree with TRBD2. There are 13 residues in the CDR3. The germline V gene has CDR1 MNHEY and CDR2 SVGAGI. The V and J ends lost 3 bases and 7 bases, in that order; junction bases with no gene match: 3. The CDR3 nucleotides read TGTGCCAGCAGTTATGAGCGGGGTAATGAGCAGTTCTTC. Translation gives CASSYERGNEQFF.

This sequence joins TRBV7-9 and TRBJ2-2; D might be TRBD2 (6 bases). The CDR3 is 16 residues long. In germline, CDR1 is SEHNR, CDR2 FQNEAQ (reference sequence). The V gene lost 6 bases and the J gene lost 0 bases, with 14 bases spanning the gap. Here the CDR3 DNA reads TGTGCCAGCAGGCCAGAACTAGCTGCGAACACCGGGGAGCTGTTTTTT. It is translated as CASRPELAANTGELFF.

The V gene is TRBV15, the J gene TRBJ1-2; no definite D call. The V gene lost 1 base and the J gene lost 2 bases, with 11 bases spanning the gap. CDR1 and CDR2 (germline): LNHNV, YYDKDF (reference sequence). The CDR3 is made up of 15 amino acids. The CDR3 here is CATSRVGSSNYGYTF. Here the CDR3 DNA reads TGTGCCACCAGCAGAGTCGGGTCCTCAAACTATGGCTACACCTTC.

The chain employs TRBV27 and TRBJ1-1; no clear D. The CDR3 has 15 amino acids. The V gene's germline CDR1 is MNHEY and CDR2 SMNVEV (reference sequence). Trimming removed 5 bases from V and 1 base from J, with 14 bases in between. CDR3 amino acids: CASSPSLGSNTEAFF. CDR3 DNA sequence: TGTGCCAGCAGTCCCTCGCTCGGATCGAACACTGAAGCTTTCTTT.

This chain connects TRBV27 to TRBJ2-7, with a weak D call TRBD2 (6 bases). The V end was cut by 2 bases, the J end by 4 bases, with 15 bases between. CDR3 length: 15 residues. Germline V gives CDR1 MNHEY, CDR2 SMNVEV (reference sequence). CDR3: CASSLIAEAPYEQYF. The CDR3 DNA follows: TGTGCCAGCAGTTTAATAGCGGAGGCCCCTTACGAGCAGTACTTC.

The CDR3 coding sequence is TGCACCAGCAGCCTGCACGGACAGGGATCCTACGAGCAGTACTTC. Translated: CTSSLHGQGSYEQYF. The chain recombines TRBV1 with TRBJ2-7; the tabulated D call, TRBD1, remains unverified against the DNA. TRBV1 constitutes a pseudogene. The CDR3 has 15 residues.

This rearrangement joins TRBV9 to TRBJ1-2, with D possibly being TRBD1 (5 bases). In germline, CDR1 is SGDLS, CDR2 YYNGEE. V lost 3 bases and J lost 5, with 26 bases in between. The CDR3 totals 18 residues. CDR3 coding DNA: TGTGCCAGCAGCGAAACCTCAGGGTTTCTGTGGGAGGGGTATGGCTACACCTTC. Translating gives CASSETSGFLWEGYGYTF.

On this clone: This specimen includes other DNA sequences encoding the same CDR3. The rearrangement links TRBV30 to TRBJ2-3, with a possible D match to TRBD2 (6 bases). The V gene's germline CDR1 is GTSNPN and CDR2 SVGIG (reference sequence). CDR3 size: 14 residues. Deletions cut 4 bases from V and 0 bases from J, with 11 bases between. The CDR3 sequence: CAWNLAGSTDTQYF. The CDR3 DNA is TGTGCCTGGAATCTTGCGGGGAGCACAGATACGCAGTATTTT. Complete variable domain (other parts from reference TRBV30 and TRBJ2-3): SQTIHQWPATLVQPVGSPLSLECTVEGTSNPNLYWYRQAAGRGLQLLFYSVGIGQISSEVPQNLSASRPQDRQFILSSKKLLLSDSGFYLCAWNLAGSTDTQYFGPGTRLTVL.

The genes are TRBV27 and TRBJ2-3; TRBD2 agrees at 15 bases. The CDR3 loop spans 17 amino acids. Trimming cost V 5 bases and J 6 bases; bases outside gene matches: 9. CDR1 MNHEY and CDR2 SMNVEV come from the germline V gene (reference sequence). CDR3 region: CASSVYTGTSGRDTQYF. The CDR3 DNA sequence: TGTGCCAGCAGTGTCTATACCGGGACTAGCGGGAGGGATACGCAGTATTTT.

About this clone: A junction end diverges from the germline sequence, so it may reflect a read error. V is TRBV7-7 and J is TRBJ2-7, with TRBD1 as a possible D gene (6 bases). The CDR3 consists of 14 residues. Germline V gene data show CDR1 as SSHAT and CDR2 as FNYEAQ (reference sequence). The CDR3 region is CASSQRPGVDEQYF. CDR3 nucleotide sequence: TGTGCTAGCAGCCAAAGACCAGGGGTGGACGAGCAGTACTTC. The variable domain in full, with the rest retrieved from reference TRBV7-7 and TRBJ2-7, is GAGVSQSPRYKVTKRGQDVTLRCDPISSHATLYWYQQALGQGPEFLTYFNYEAQPDKSGLPSDRFSAERPEGSISTLTIQRTEQRDSAMYRCASSQRPGVDEQYFGPGTRLTVT.

The chain combines TRBV15 with TRBJ1-1, with 12 bases that match TRBD1. V shed 5 bases, J shed 7 bases, and the junction held 11 bases outside the gene matches. Germline V CDR1 and CDR2: LNHNV, YYDKDF (reference sequence). CDR3 size: 16 residues. CDR3 nucleotide sequence: TGTGCCACCAGCGTCACTCCGGGACAGGGGGCCTATGAAGCTTTCTTT. Amino acid sequence: CATSVTPGQGAYEAFF.